This T cell receptor beta chain comes out of a study of regulatory T cells in long-lasting Graves disease (dated by TCRdb to the early 2020s). About the full investigation: Newly diagnosed Graves' disease patients had taken antithyroid drugs for less than 3 months. Peripheral blood TCR sequencing and RNA sequencing compared persistent Graves' disease patients with newly diagnosed Graves' disease patients. The study was registered as a clinical trial and conducted in China. A total of roughly 33 samples underwent TCR sequencing: about 13 from persistent and about 20 from newly diagnosed Graves' disease patients. The investigation overall reported the following: Compared with newly diagnosed patients, persistent Graves' disease patients had lower TCR Shannon entropy and fewer highly expanded clones, which suggests clonal expansion. TRBV28, TRBJ1-2 and TRBJ2-5 were preferentially used in persistent disease, while TRBV20-1 and TRBJ2-1 were favored in newly diagnosed disease. Sequencing and analysis were restricted to the TCR beta chain. A larger number of public clonotypes was shared among persistent patients (around 3,000) than among newly diagnosed patients (around 880). Peripheral blood alone was examined, since thyroid tissue, which constituted the primary lesion, could not be accessed. The small sample size was acknowledged by the authors as a limitation that may reduce accuracy.

The library was built by means of multiplex PCR. The sample was run on an Illumina HiSeq 4000. TCR beta libraries were built with iRepertoire HTBI primers and Arm-PCR amplification of CDR3 regions. Gel purification was performed on PCR products prior to sequencing. The original pipeline was this. Gene usage analysis of CDR3 amino acid clonotypes used the approximately 62 TRBV and 14 TRBJ segments found across samples. COPE and FqMerger were used to merge the filtered high-quality paired reads into contigs. Contigs were aligned with BLAST to IMGT TRBV, TRBD and TRBJ reference genes, and CDR3 was defined per IMGT. Clonotypes above 0.1% frequency were classified as highly expanded clones. Shannon entropy was used to measure repertoire diversity, and the Gini coefficient was used to measure V-J evenness. A clonotype found in more than one individual was treated as public. TCRdb reran the public reads through fastp at Q25 and MiXCR, keeping productive beta chains. Each record represents a unique CDR3 protein, reported with the most common genes and DNA among its rows. TCRdb assigned the V and J calls; the authors' analysis was not used. In all, the sample holds some 340,000 distinct CDR3 sequences, and over 9.5% of those were seen once. Under 20% of the sample is in the top ten clones.

The time point label on this specimen signifies: newly diagnosed GD, antithyroid drugs for less than 3 months. For both TCR sequencing and RNA sequencing, RNA was extracted from PBMCs in TRIzol. Graves' disease was diagnosed according to American Thyroid Association guidelines. Recruitment of patients was carried out at an endocrinology department in Xi'an, China. Each patient gave approximately 9.7 milliliters of peripheral blood, collected in an EDTA anticoagulant tube. PBMCs were isolated by Ficoll Paque Plus density gradient separation without further T cell sorting. An Agilent 2100 Bioanalyzer and agarose gel were used to check RNA quality, while a NanoDrop 2000 measured RNA concentration. V sheds 5 bases and J sheds 3 bases, leaving 14 bases between their ends. The CDR3 covers 14 residues, taking in both the cysteine and the valine. The only DNA kept is the CDR3, 42 bases in frame from the first base. The CDR1 and CDR2 encoded by the germline V gene are KGHSH and LQKENI.

This clonotype came up many times. What antigen it recognizes has not been identified. Within one base of it there is no much larger clone, and no base qualities were kept. Another study also made use of these data, one on T cells in Graves' hyperthyroidism and ophthalmopathy. The second publication reports: Stable Graves' hyperthyroidism was defined as no progression to ophthalmopathy during 18 months of follow-up. Hyperthyroidism patients were newly diagnosed, had a disease duration of under 2 months, and were aged 18 to 65 years. Patients with uncontrolled infections, other autoimmune diseases, pregnancy or lactation were excluded. Diagnoses were based on clinical symptoms, serum thyroxine and TRAb, thyroid ultrasound and orbital computed tomography. The TCR CDR3 was subjected to a first round of RT-PCR using the HTBI primer set and the Qiagen OneStep RT-PCR kit. Blood samples also contained most of the expanded thyroid clonotypes (frequency above 0.001), which suggests that blood repertoires may reflect thyroid immune responses. Ophthalmopathy was separated from stable hyperthyroidism by a 13 V-J signature model, with approximately 89% sensitivity and roughly 81% specificity obtained in cross-validation and 80%/75% obtained in testing. In validation, progression to ophthalmopathy was predicted by the model with around 71% sensitivity and roughly 72% specificity, a median of around 6.5 months before onset. TCR V-J signatures able to tell the groups apart were searched for in a discovery cohort of 90 to 100 patients, of whom under 45 had Graves' ophthalmopathy and roughly 58 had stable Graves' hyperthyroidism. Whether ophthalmopathy could be predicted prospectively was tested in an independent validation cohort made up of roughly 19 hyperthyroidism patients plus 17 patients who later progressed to ophthalmopathy. The 100 or so discovery patients were randomly split 7:3 into training and test sets. In addition, the study compared T-cell repertoires in thyroid tissue and in blood from several Graves' hyperthyroidism patients. After sampling, hyperthyroidism patients received methimazole starting at 30 mg daily, and ophthalmopathy patients received high-dose intravenous methylprednisolone. A second multiplex PCR round built the libraries, followed by size selection and purification. Paired-end sequencing of the libraries was performed with 100 bp reads on an Illumina HiSeq2000. SOAPnuke was used to process the raw data, throwing out any read that contained adapters or uncalled bases, had a mean Phred below 15, or lacked an exact constant-primer or identifier match. COPE v1.2.5 was used to merge the high-quality paired reads, and each unique nucleotide sequence was defined as a clonotype. MiTCR v1.1 was used to align clonotypes to the IMGT TRBV, TRBD and TRBJ reference segments. Analysis was restricted to V-J combinations with a frequency above 0.0001, which covered 98% to 99.2% of repertoires. The TCS score was defined as the ratio of F50 (clonal expansion) to E x V (chaos), calculated using BLOSUM62-based TCRdist between CDR3 peptides within each V-J. Welch's t-statistics and random forest reduced fewer than 550 V-J features to fewer than 15, which were used in a naive Bayes classifier (R e1071). Sample size was not statistically predetermined, and blinding of investigators to group allocation was not performed. According to the paper, TCR Vbeta CDR3 sequencing was carried out on approximately 140 peripheral blood samples, which came from over 40 ophthalmopathy, around 75 hyperthyroidism and some 17 progressor patients.

The receptor was isolated from a woman aged 18-29 years with Graves disease. Donor details come from another sample of the same person, matched by shared clones. In this chain, TRBV18 is recombined with TRBJ2-7; the D gene cannot be named for sure. The specimen comprised peripheral blood mononuclear cells (PBMCs), sampled at new diagnosis, from a patient treated with antithyroid drugs. DNA sequence: TGTGCCAGCTCAGCCTCGCCGGACCTCTACGAGCAGTACGTC. Translated, it gives CASSASPDLYEQYV.